One sample yielded the 3 T cell receptor beta chains listed below, sequenced in a study of vaccination and CD4 T cells after COVID-19. As to treatment: approximately 10-day PBMC culture with coronavirus spike peptide pools or control peptides (ViraFEST assay). Their specific antigens are unknown. The Oncomine TCR Beta short-read assay was what sequenced the DNA obtained from cultured CD4+ T cells. One entry per CDR3 protein results from TCRdb running MiXCR on the PCR reads. In the table there are roughly 20,000 distinct CDR3 sequences, approximately 40% of which are singletons. Here the sequenced sample was CD4+ T cells from blood, cultured in vitro, taken before SARS-CoV-2 vaccination. The receptor set was obtained from a human donor who had recovered from COVID-19.

The gene calls are TRBV6-1 and TRBJ2-2, with D perhaps TRBD1 (5 bases). Germline V lookup: CDR1 MNHNS, CDR2 SASEGT. V lost 4 bases and J 2 bases, leaving 20 bases between the germline ends. This CDR3 has 18 amino acids. The CDR3 here is CASSANRDRWVNTGELFF. CDR3 bases: TGTGCCAGCAGTGCCAATCGCGACAGATGGGTTAACACCGGGGAGCTGTTTTTT.

A note on this clonotype: A read error may account for a junction end that differs from germline. The V call is TRBV5-4, the J call TRBJ2-5; 12 bases match TRBD2. The CDR3 is 16 amino acids. Germline-derived CDR1 and CDR2 are SGHNT and YYREEE (reference sequence). For the CDR3, the DNA is TGTGCCAGCAGCTTACTAGCGGGGGGAATAGAAGAGACTCAGTACTTC. It translates to CASSLLAGGIEETQYF.

This clonotype was picked up a small number of times. The chain is built from TRBV5-4 and TRBJ2-5; TRBD1 agrees at 11 bases. There are 14 residues in the CDR3. The germline V gene encodes CDR1 SGHNT and CDR2 YYREEE (reference sequence). J was trimmed by 0 bases and V by 10 bases; bases with no gene match: 5. CDR3 bases: TGTGCCGCGCGGGACAGGGGGGACCAAGAGACCCAGTACTTC. Translating it yields CAARDRGDQETQYF.